One sample yielded the 4 T cell receptor beta chains listed below, sequenced in a study of resident and recirculating memory T cells in vitiligo. The assay was immunoSEQ multiplex PCR, and TCRdb's table has in-frame clones only and misses some. This table holds tens of thousands of clones, approximately 93% found once. The specimen sequenced was blood. The receptors derive from a male donor with vitiligo.

This clone was picked up one time. This rearrangement joins TRBV13 to TRBJ1-2; no firm D call. The CDR3 runs 12 residues. Looked up from germline, CDR1 is PRHDT and CDR2 is FYEKMQ (reference sequence). V lost 5 bases and J 2 bases, leaving 6 bases between the germline ends. The CDR3 spells CASSEGNYGYTF. CDR3 nucleotide sequence: TGTGCCAGCAGCGAGGGAAACTATGGCTACACCTTC.

The chain is built from TRBV7-8 and TRBJ2-3; 9 nucleotides match TRBD2. The CDR3 has 16 residues. The V and J ends lost 5 bases and 7 bases, in that order; junction bases with no gene match: 13. CDR1 SGHVS and CDR2 FQNEAQ come from the germline V gene. CDR3 sequence reads: CASSPSVAGGPHTQYF. In nucleotides, the CDR3 is TGTGCCAGCAGCCCTAGCGTGGCGGGGGGGCCGCATACGCAGTATTTT.

The chain is built from TRBV28 and TRBJ2-7; D might be TRBD1 (6 bases). V lost 5 bases and J lost 7, with 27 bases in between. Germline-derived CDR1 and CDR2 are MDHEN and SYDVKM. The length of the CDR3 is 17 residues. The chain's CDR3 is CASSQLDTGKETKEQYF. The CDR3 coding sequence is TGTGCCAGCAGTCAACTCGATACAGGGAAGGAGACCAAAGAGCAGTACTTC. The whole variable domain, filled in from reference TRBV28 and TRBJ2-7, reads DVKVTQSSRYLVKRTGEKVFLECVQDMDHENMFWYRQDPGLGLRLIYFSYDVKMKEKGDIPEGYSVSREKKERFSLILESASTNQTSMYLCASSQLDTGKETKEQYFGPGTRLTVT.

The rearrangement joins TRBV7-9 to TRBJ2-3, with D hard to call. CDR1 and CDR2 (germline): SEHNR, FQNEAQ (reference sequence). The CDR3 totals 12 residues. The V and J ends lost 5 bases and 6 bases respectively, with 9 bases between them. CDR3 sequence (DNA): TGTGCCAGCAGCCCCCTGTCTGATACGCAGTATTTT. It translates to CASSPLSDTQYF.